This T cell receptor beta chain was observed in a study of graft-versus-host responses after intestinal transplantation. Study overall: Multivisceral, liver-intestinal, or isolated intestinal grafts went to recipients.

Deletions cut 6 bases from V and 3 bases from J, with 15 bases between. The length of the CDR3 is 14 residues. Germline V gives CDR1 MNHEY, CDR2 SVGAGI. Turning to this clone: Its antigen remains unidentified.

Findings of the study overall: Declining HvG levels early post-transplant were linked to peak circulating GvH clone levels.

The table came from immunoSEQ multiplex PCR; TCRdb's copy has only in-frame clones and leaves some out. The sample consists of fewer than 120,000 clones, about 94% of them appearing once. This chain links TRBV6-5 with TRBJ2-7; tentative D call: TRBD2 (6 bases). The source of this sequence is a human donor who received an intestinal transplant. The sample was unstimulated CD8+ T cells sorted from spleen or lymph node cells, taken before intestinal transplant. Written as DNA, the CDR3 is TGTGCCAGCAGATTTGCGGGGTCAGGCTACGAGCAGTACTTC. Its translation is CASRFAGSGYEQYF.